These T cell receptor beta chains were read from a single sample in a study of CD8 T cells in ankylosing spondylitis. MiXCR, applied by TCRdb to the 5' RACE reads, yields one record per CDR3 protein. The sample has fewer than 180,000 distinct CDR3 sequences; around 42% are singletons. The source material was synovial fluid, either unsorted or a sorted T cell fraction (not recorded which). The source is a male donor with ankylosing spondylitis. The CDR3 runs from the conserved cysteine through the conserved F or W. Each record gives: clone size, D gene, J gene, V gene, CDR3 protein, CDR3 DNA. The D gene is left open where the match is weak. A row's size may be missing; if present it is once, few, many or a size class.

abundance: few; d_gene: -; j_gene: TRBJ1-5; v_gene: TRBV6-6; CDR3aa: CASTPLGNQPQHF; CDR3nt: TGTGCCAGCACCCCCCTTGGCAATCAGCCCCAGCATTTT
abundance: -; d_gene: -; j_gene: TRBJ2-1; v_gene: TRBV29-1; CDR3aa: CSVGLSSYNEQFF; CDR3nt: TGCAGCGTTGGTCTCTCTTCCTACAATGAGCAGTTCTTC
abundance: -; d_gene: TRBD2; j_gene: TRBJ2-1; v_gene: TRBV7-8; CDR3aa: CASSRGLAPDNEQFF; CDR3nt: TGTGCCAGCAGCCGGGGACTAGCGCCCGACAATGAGCAGTTCTTC
abundance: -; d_gene: -; j_gene: TRBJ2-1; v_gene: TRBV5-6; CDR3aa: CAMSPGGSVEQFF; CDR3nt: TGTGCCATGAGCCCCGGGGGTAGCGTTGAGCAGTTCTTC
abundance: many; d_gene: -; j_gene: TRBJ2-7; v_gene: TRBV20-1; CDR3aa: CSARPETYSYEQYF; CDR3nt: TGCAGTGCTCGGCCCGAGACATACTCCTACGAGCAGTACTTC
abundance: -; d_gene: -; j_gene: TRBJ2-7; v_gene: TRBV4-1; CDR3aa: CASSQEAALLKSYEQYF; CDR3nt: TGCGCCAGCAGCCAGGAGGCAGCCCTGCTTAAGTCCTACGAGCAGTACTTC
abundance: -; d_gene: TRBD1; j_gene: TRBJ1-2; v_gene: TRBV5-1; CDR3aa: CASSLGGQGSFSYGYTF; CDR3nt: TGCGCCAGCAGCTTGGGTGGACAGGGGAGTTTTTCCTATGGCTACACCTTC
abundance: -; d_gene: TRBD2; j_gene: TRBJ2-7; v_gene: TRBV7-9; CDR3aa: CASSENQREFWYEQYF; CDR3nt: TGTGCCAGCAGCGAAAATCAGCGGGAGTTCTGGTACGAGCAGTACTTC
abundance: -; d_gene: -; j_gene: TRBJ2-3; v_gene: TRBV9; CDR3aa: CASSRSGGSTDTQYF; CDR3nt: TGTGCCAGCAGCCGTAGTGGGGGAAGCACAGATACGCAGTATTTT
abundance: -; d_gene: -; j_gene: TRBJ2-3; v_gene: TRBV24-1; CDR3aa: CATSDVRMREDTQYF; CDR3nt: TGTGCCACCAGTGATGTCCGGATGCGAGAAGATACGCAGTATTTT
abundance: -; d_gene: TRBD1; j_gene: TRBJ1-1; v_gene: TRBV5-1; CDR3aa: CASHSGTGVTEAFF; CDR3nt: TGCGCCAGCCATTCGGGGACAGGGGTCACTGAAGCTTTCTTT
abundance: once; d_gene: -; j_gene: TRBJ2-3; v_gene: TRBV5-1; CDR3aa: CASSLWSGDTQYF; CDR3nt: TGCGCCAGCAGCTTGTGGTCGGGAGATACGCAGTATTTT
abundance: -; d_gene: -; j_gene: TRBJ1-3; v_gene: TRBV7-9; CDR3aa: CASNLPRSSGNTIYF; CDR3nt: TGTGCCAGCAACCTACCCAGGAGCTCTGGAAACACCATATATTTT
abundance: few; d_gene: -; j_gene: TRBJ2-1; v_gene: TRBV7-3; CDR3aa: CASSLLASHNEQFF; CDR3nt: TGTGCCAGCAGCTTATTGGCCAGCCACAATGAGCAGTTCTTC
abundance: -; d_gene: -; j_gene: TRBJ1-1; v_gene: TRBV12-3/TRBV12-4; CDR3aa: CASSLSEQLNTEAFF; CDR3nt: TGTGCCAGCAGTTTGTCTGAACAGCTGAACACTGAAGCTTTCTTT
abundance: many; d_gene: TRBD2; j_gene: TRBJ2-7; v_gene: TRBV5-1; CDR3aa: CASSLFSGRLNEQYF; CDR3nt: TGCGCCAGCAGCTTGTTTAGCGGGAGACTCAACGAGCAGTACTTC
abundance: few; d_gene: -; j_gene: TRBJ2-6; v_gene: TRBV2; CDR3aa: CASSATGPTSGANVLTF; CDR3nt: TGTGCCAGCAGCGCAACAGGCCCAACCTCTGGGGCCAACGTCCTGACTTTC
abundance: -; d_gene: -; j_gene: TRBJ2-1; v_gene: TRBV6-5; CDR3aa: CASSYSGFAEQFF; CDR3nt: TGTGCCAGCAGTTACTCAGGGTTCGCCGAGCAGTTCTTC
abundance: few; d_gene: TRBD2; j_gene: TRBJ2-1; v_gene: TRBV6-5; CDR3aa: CASSYEVAGGPNEQFF; CDR3nt: TGTGCCAGCAGTTACGAGGTGGCGGGAGGGCCCAATGAGCAGTTCTTC
abundance: -; d_gene: -; j_gene: TRBJ2-5; v_gene: TRBV4-1; CDR3aa: CASSQNNERGGETQYF; CDR3nt: TGCGCCAGCAGCCAAAATAACGAAAGGGGTGGAGAGACCCAGTACTTC
abundance: -; d_gene: -; j_gene: TRBJ2-6; v_gene: TRBV3-1; CDR3aa: CASSHSGVGGANVLTF; CDR3nt: TGTGCCAGCAGCCATTCAGGGGTTGGTGGGGCCAACGTCCTGACTTTC
abundance: -; d_gene: -; j_gene: TRBJ2-7; v_gene: TRBV29-1; CDR3aa: CSVAITGSSYEQYF; CDR3nt: TGCAGCGTTGCAATAACCGGATCCTCCTACGAGCAGTACTTC
abundance: -; d_gene: -; j_gene: TRBJ1-3; v_gene: TRBV4-1; CDR3aa: CASSQPHTGSGNTIYF; CDR3nt: TGCGCCAGCAGCCAACCACACACGGGATCTGGAAACACCATATATTTT
abundance: -; d_gene: -; j_gene: TRBJ1-1; v_gene: TRBV2; CDR3aa: CASSEFDPGGWTEAFF; CDR3nt: TGTGCCAGCAGTGAGTTTGATCCGGGGGGTTGGACTGAAGCTTTCTTT
abundance: few; d_gene: -; j_gene: TRBJ2-2; v_gene: TRBV6-6; CDR3aa: CASSYSKELFF; CDR3nt: TGTGCCAGCAGTTACTCGAAGGAGCTGTTTTTT
abundance: few; d_gene: -; j_gene: TRBJ1-1; v_gene: TRBV20-1; CDR3aa: CSAIRGTMNTEAFF; CDR3nt: TGCAGTGCTATTAGAGGAACCATGAACACTGAAGCTTTCTTT
abundance: few; d_gene: -; j_gene: TRBJ1-6; v_gene: TRBV20-1; CDR3aa: CSARDLWVSDSPLHF; CDR3nt: TGCAGTGCTAGAGATTTGTGGGTTTCTGATTCACCCCTCCACTTT
abundance: -; d_gene: TRBD2; j_gene: TRBJ2-1; v_gene: TRBV20-1; CDR3aa: CSASPLTSGTINEQFF; CDR3nt: TGCAGTGCTTCCCCTTTGACTAGCGGGACAATAAATGAGCAGTTCTTC
abundance: -; d_gene: -; j_gene: TRBJ1-2; v_gene: TRBV12-3/TRBV12-4; CDR3aa: CASSLGTFLGYTF; CDR3nt: TGTGCCAGCAGTTTAGGCACCTTTTTGGGCTACACCTTC
abundance: few; d_gene: -; j_gene: TRBJ2-7; v_gene: TRBV5-4; CDR3aa: CASRLKGSYEQYF; CDR3nt: TGTGCCAGCAGACTCAAGGGCTCCTACGAGCAGTACTTC
abundance: few; d_gene: TRBD2; j_gene: TRBJ2-5; v_gene: TRBV7-2; CDR3aa: CASSLAAGLGIGLAQETQYF; CDR3nt: TGTGCCAGCAGCTTAGCGGCGGGACTAGGGATTGGCCTGGCGCAAGAGACCCAGTACTTC
abundance: -; d_gene: -; j_gene: TRBJ2-4; v_gene: TRBV11-2; CDR3aa: CASSSRLGDKNIQYF; CDR3nt: TGTGCCAGCAGCTCCCGCCTTGGGGACAAAAACATTCAGTACTTC
abundance: -; d_gene: TRBD2; j_gene: TRBJ2-1; v_gene: TRBV7-2; CDR3aa: CASHLAGGVMYNEQFF; CDR3nt: TGTGCCAGCCACCTAGCGGGGGGGGTTATGTACAATGAGCAGTTCTTC
abundance: -; d_gene: -; j_gene: TRBJ2-7; v_gene: TRBV3-1; CDR3aa: CASSQDQVALDDTYEQYF; CDR3nt: TGTGCCAGCAGCCAAGATCAGGTTGCCCTAGATGATACCTACGAGCAGTACTTC
abundance: -; d_gene: TRBD2; j_gene: TRBJ2-7; v_gene: TRBV28; CDR3aa: CASSSPLAGDLNEQYF; CDR3nt: TGTGCCAGCAGTTCCCCACTAGCGGGAGATTTGAACGAGCAGTACTTC
abundance: -; d_gene: -; j_gene: TRBJ1-5; v_gene: TRBV6-1; CDR3aa: CASSEPPYSNQPQHF; CDR3nt: TGTGCCAGCAGTGAGCCACCTTATAGCAATCAGCCCCAGCATTTT
abundance: once; d_gene: TRBD1; j_gene: TRBJ1-2; v_gene: TRBV20-1; CDR3aa: CSARDSTQGGRDYGYTF; CDR3nt: TGCAGTGCTAGAGATTCAACCCAGGGGGGGCGCGACTATGGCTACACCTTC
abundance: few; d_gene: -; j_gene: TRBJ1-1; v_gene: TRBV6-5; CDR3aa: CASSYPIGPGMNTEAFF; CDR3nt: TGTGCCAGCAGTTACCCGATCGGGCCGGGTATGAACACTGAAGCTTTCTTT
abundance: many; d_gene: -; j_gene: TRBJ1-2; v_gene: TRBV12-3/TRBV12-4; CDR3aa: CASSLGGGYTF; CDR3nt: TGTGCCAGCAGTTTAGGGGGTGGCTACACCTTC
abundance: -; d_gene: -; j_gene: TRBJ1-6; v_gene: TRBV12-5; CDR3aa: CASGFWGPGRPLHF; CDR3nt: TGTGCTAGTGGTTTTTGGGGTCCGGGGCGCCCCCTCCACTTT
abundance: once; d_gene: -; j_gene: TRBJ2-1; v_gene: TRBV5-1; CDR3aa: CASSLFRGPNEQFF; CDR3nt: TGCGCCAGCAGCTTGTTCAGGGGCCCCAATGAGCAGTTCTTC
abundance: -; d_gene: -; j_gene: TRBJ2-5; v_gene: TRBV6-5; CDR3aa: CASSYSNYQETQYF; CDR3nt: TGTGCCAGCAGTTACTCGAACTACCAAGAGACCCAGTACTTC
abundance: -; d_gene: -; j_gene: TRBJ2-1; v_gene: TRBV19; CDR3aa: CASGRGGSYNEQFF; CDR3nt: TGTGCCAGTGGACGGGGCGGCTCCTACAATGAGCAGTTCTTC
abundance: -; d_gene: -; j_gene: TRBJ2-5; v_gene: TRBV10-3; CDR3aa: CAISEGAGPAIYQETQYF; CDR3nt: TGTGCCATCAGTGAGGGAGCGGGTCCAGCCATTTATCAAGAGACCCAGTACTTC
abundance: few; d_gene: -; j_gene: TRBJ2-1; v_gene: TRBV11-2; CDR3aa: CASSSQINEQFF; CDR3nt: TGTGCCAGCAGCTCCCAGATCAATGAGCAGTTCTTC
abundance: few; d_gene: TRBD1; j_gene: TRBJ2-7; v_gene: TRBV20-1; CDR3aa: CSARDQNRGPPYEQYF; CDR3nt: TGCAGTGCTAGAGACCAAAACAGGGGCCCCCCCTACGAGCAGTACTTC